The 24 T cell receptor beta chains below all came from one sample that was sequenced in a study of blood T cell repertoires in COVID-19. The assay was immunoSEQ multiplex PCR, and TCRdb's table has in-frame clones only and misses some. The table lists roughly 200,000 clones, roughly 85% of them singletons, with 6.5% to 9% in the top ten. The material sequenced was peripheral blood. The receptors stem from a woman aged 55-69 years with acute or convalescent COVID-19.

The V and J genes are TRBV7-9 and TRBJ2-2, with 13 positions matching TRBD2. Germline lookup yields CDR1 SEHNR and CDR2 FQNEAQ (reference sequence). There are 17 residues in the CDR3. V lost 4 bases, J lost 5 bases, and 7 bases stayed unmatched. The chain's CDR3 is CASSWTGLAGETGELFF. DNA for the CDR3: TGTGCCAGCAGCTGGACTGGACTAGCGGGAGAGACCGGGGAGCTGTTTTTT.

The chain recombines TRBV2 with TRBJ2-2; no clear D gene. Germline CDR1 reads SNHLY; CDR2 reads FYNNEI. The CDR3 is 17 residues long. The V end was cut by 5 bases, the J end by 2 bases, with 18 bases between. The CDR3 loop is CASSPSLFSGNTGELFF. Written as DNA, the CDR3 is TGTGCCAGCAGTCCATCTCTCTTCAGTGGTAACACCGGGGAGCTGTTTTTT.

This clone was seen only a few times. The chain couples TRBV10-1 to TRBJ1-1; D is uncertain. V lost 2 bases and J lost 1, with 20 bases in between. Germline V gives CDR1 WNHNN, CDR2 SYGVQD (reference sequence). The CDR3 totals 18 residues. CDR3 DNA: TGCGCCAGCAGTGAGACACCCCACTGGTCGGAGGAGAACACTGAAGCTTTCTTT. Translation: CASSETPHWSEENTEAFF.

J is TRBJ1-6 and V is TRBV18; possibly TRBD1 for D (6 bases). Germline V gene sequence: CDR1 KGHSH, CDR2 LQKENI. The CDR3 runs 15 residues. V was cut by 5 bases and J by 10 bases, with 18 bases left in between. The CDR3 bases are TGTGCCAGCTCAACTTCGACAGGTCAGAACTCACCCCTCCACTTT. This encodes CASSTSTGQNSPLHF.

The chain couples TRBV3-1 (or the pseudogene TRBV3-2) to TRBJ1-1, with 8 bases matching TRBD1. V shed 1 base and J 4 bases; nucleotides not matched to a gene: 8. Per the germline V gene, CDR1 is LGHDT and CDR2 is YNNKEL (reference sequence). The CDR3 has 16 residues. CDR3 sequence: CASSQGRTGKSTEAFF. The CDR3 bases are TGTGCCAGCAGCCAAGGAAGGACAGGGAAGAGCACTGAAGCTTTCTTT.

The rearrangement joins TRBV19 to TRBJ1-4, with D possibly TRBD1 on 5 matching bases. Trimming took off 3 bases at V and 7 bases at J, with 12 bases between the two ends. There are 14 residues in the CDR3. Germline CDR1 and CDR2: LNHDA and SQIVND (reference sequence). CDR3 sequence: CASSIQGGIEKLFF. CDR3 DNA: TGTGCCAGTAGTATTCAGGGTGGGATTGAAAAACTGTTTTTT.

Notes on this clone: One end of the junction varies from germline; a read error may be responsible. The chain carries TRBV7-7 and TRBJ2-3, with TRBD2 matching 11 bases. The CDR3 runs to 16 residues. Germline assignment: CDR1 SSHAT and CDR2 FNYEAQ (reference sequence). The CDR3, as DNA: TGTGCTAGCAGCTCCGGGACTAGCGGAAACACAGATACGCAGTATTTT. Residues: CASSSGTSGNTDTQYF.

The gene calls are TRBV27 and TRBJ2-3; tentatively, D is TRBD2 (6 bases). V lost 10 bases, J lost 2 bases, and 10 bases lay in between. This CDR3 contains 12 residues. CDR1 and CDR2 (germline): MNHEY, SMNVEV (reference sequence). CDR3 loop: CATRDFTDTQYF. CDR3 nucleotides: TGTGCCACCCGGGACTTCACAGATACGCAGTATTTT.

V usage is TRBV4-1 and J usage is TRBJ1-3; D uncertain. The CDR3 spans 15 residues. Germline CDR1 is MGHRA and CDR2 is YSYEKL. V dropped 0 bases and J dropped 0 bases, with 6 bases sitting between them. The CDR3 spells CASSQDTGSGNTIYF. In DNA form, the CDR3 reads TGCGCCAGCAGCCAAGATACCGGCTCTGGAAACACCATATATTTT.

The chain joins TRBV5-1 to TRBJ1-2, with a possible D match to TRBD1 (5 bases). The CDR3 consists of 13 residues. Germline CDR1 is SGHRS and CDR2 is YFSETQ. Trimming cost V 5 bases and J 8 bases, with 16 bases left between them. The CDR3 region has the DNA TGCGCCAGCAGTTACGGGGGTCTGTGGGGCTACACCTTC. This translates into CASSYGGLWGYTF.

V usage is TRBV7-9 and J usage is TRBJ2-7, with TRBD2 matching over 8 bases. The CDR3 has 15 amino acids. The germline gives CDR1 SEHNR, CDR2 FQNEAQ (reference sequence). The J segment lost 2 bases and the V segment lost 5 bases, leaving 8 bases of the junction unmatched. CDR3 sequence (DNA): TGTGCCAGCAGCCGGGGTGGACTAGCCGCCTACGAGCAGTACTTC. Its translation is CASSRGGLAAYEQYF.

V gene TRBV28 combines with J gene TRBJ1-1; TRBD1 matches 7 bases. Germline CDR1 and CDR2: MDHEN and SYDVKM. V trimming: 1 base; J trimming: 2 bases; junction bases outside the gene matches: 13. The CDR3 is 18 residues long. DNA of the CDR3: TGTGCCAGCAGTTTATACGGCTCCTACAGGGGTGTAAACACTGAAGCTTTCTTT. Its protein product is CASSLYGSYRGVNTEAFF.

J is TRBJ2-2 and V is TRBV4-1; 7 bases fit TRBD1. The J segment lost 6 bases and the V segment lost 2 bases, leaving 3 bases of the junction unmatched. The CDR3 sequence is 14 residues long. Per the germline V gene, CDR1 is MGHRA and CDR2 is YSYEKL. CDR3 sequence reads: CASSQTGAPGELFF. The CDR3, as DNA: TGCGCCAGCAGCCAAACAGGGGCCCCCGGGGAGCTGTTTTTT.

The V gene is TRBV19, the J gene TRBJ1-4; maybe TRBD1 (6 bases). The ends were cut back, 6 bases at V and 7 bases at J, with 15 bases in the middle. The CDR3 is 14 amino acids. Per germline, CDR1 LNHDA and CDR2 SQIVND (reference sequence). In DNA, the CDR3 is TGTGCCAGTAGCTTGGGGACAACGAGTGAAAAACTGTTTTTT. Translation gives CASSLGTTSEKLFF.

V is TRBV5-1 and J is TRBJ2-2; TRBD1 might be the D (5 bases). Looked up from germline, CDR1 is SGHRS and CDR2 is YFSETQ. The CDR3 totals 16 residues. V lost 1 base and J lost 1, with 11 bases in between. DNA of the CDR3: TGCGCCAGCAGCTTGCTGCCAGGGCGGAACACCGGGGAGCTGTTTTTT. This encodes CASSLLPGRNTGELFF. Drawing the rest from reference TRBV5-1 and TRBJ2-2, the complete variable domain is KAGVTQTPRYLIKTRGQQVTLSCSPISGHRSVSWYQQTPGQGLQFLFEYFSETQRNKGNFPGRFSGRQFSNSRSEMNVSTLELGDSALYLCASSLLPGRNTGELFFGEGSRLTVL.

The gene calls are TRBV7-9 and TRBJ1-2; D gene uncertain. The V gene lost 1 base and the J gene lost 3 bases, with 6 bases spanning the gap. Per germline, CDR1 SEHNR and CDR2 FQNEAQ (reference sequence). This CDR3 has 13 residues. CDR3 nucleotide sequence: TGTGCCAGCAGCTTAGGTGTCTACTATGGCTACACCTTC. Its protein product is CASSLGVYYGYTF.

The chain is built from TRBV7-8 and TRBJ1-3; no clear D gene. Per the germline V gene, CDR1 is SGHVS and CDR2 is FQNEAQ. The CDR3 loop spans 15 amino acids. V was pared by 1 base and J by 0 bases, with 7 bases between. CDR3 region: CASSLGRISGNTIYF. CDR3 in DNA: TGTGCCAGCAGCTTAGGTCGTATCTCTGGAAACACCATATATTTT.

The chain couples TRBV9 to TRBJ2-3, with 7 bases fitting TRBD2. The CDR3 contains 15 residues. CDR1 is SGDLS and CDR2 is YYNGEE in the germline V gene. The J segment lost 0 bases and the V segment lost 2 bases, leaving 3 bases of the junction unmatched. The CDR3 is CASSVSGRSTDTQYF. For the CDR3, the DNA is TGTGCCAGCAGCGTTAGCGGGCGGAGCACAGATACGCAGTATTTT. The full variable domain, its missing parts supplied by reference TRBV9 and TRBJ2-3, is DSGVTQTPKHLITATGQRVTLRCSPRSGDLSVYWYQQSLDQGLQFLIQYYNGEERAKGNILERFSAQQFPDLHSELNLSSLELGDSALYFCASSVSGRSTDTQYFGPGTRLTVL.

The genes are TRBV30 and TRBJ1-1; D might be TRBD1 (6 bases). The length of the CDR3 is 15 residues. Germline V gives CDR1 GTSNPN, CDR2 SVGIG (reference sequence). The V end was cut by 0 bases, the J end by 2 bases, with 13 bases between. The CDR3 nucleotides read TGTGCCTGGAGTGTACGGGGGGCTTTTAACACTGAAGCTTTCTTT. Its protein is CAWSVRGAFNTEAFF. Supplemented by reference TRBV30 and TRBJ1-1, the full variable domain reads SQTIHQWPATLVQPVGSPLSLECTVEGTSNPNLYWYRQAAGRGLQLLFYSVGIGQISSEVPQNLSASRPQDRQFILSSKKLLLSDSGFYLCAWSVRGAFNTEAFFGQGTRLTVV.

The rearrangement uses TRBV20-1 and TRBJ2-3, with TRBD2 matching 7 bases. Germline V CDR1 and CDR2: DFQATT, SNEGSKA (reference sequence). This CDR3 is built from 17 residues. The trim removed 3 bases at V and 4 bases at J, leaving 16 bases unmatched. CDR3 sequence: CSASGRGLDDPSDTQYF. In DNA, the CDR3 is TGCAGTGCTAGTGGGCGAGGACTAGACGACCCGTCAGATACGCAGTATTTT.

The chain has TRBV7-9 and TRBJ2-5; 7 nucleotides match TRBD2. CDR1 SEHNR and CDR2 FQNEAQ come from the germline V gene (reference sequence). This CDR3 is 15 amino acids long. V gave up 2 bases and J gave up 2 bases; unmatched junction bases: 5. CDR3 in amino acids: CASSLPAGLQETQYF. The CDR3 DNA reads TGTGCCAGCAGCTTACCGGCGGGACTACAAGAGACCCAGTACTTC.

The chain combines TRBV5-4 with TRBJ2-1, with D tentatively TRBD2 (5 bases). Trimming pared 4 bases from V and 6 bases from J, leaving 11 bases between. Germline V gene lookup returns CDR1 SGHNT and CDR2 YYREEE (reference sequence). This CDR3 has 13 amino acids. In DNA form, the CDR3 reads TGTGCCAGCAGCCACTCTAGCTCCAATGAGCAGTTCTTC. This gives the protein CASSHSSSNEQFF. The full variable domain, rest sourced from reference TRBV5-4 and TRBJ2-1, is ETGVTQSPTHLIKTRGQQVTLRCSSQSGHNTVSWYQQALGQGPQFIFQYYREEENGRGNFPPRFSGLQFPNYSSELNVNALELDDSALYLCASSHSSSNEQFFGPGTRLTVL.

The chain links TRBV2 to TRBJ2-1, with a weak D call TRBD2 (6 bases). The CDR3 loop spans 14 amino acids. V lost 10 bases and J lost 3, with 16 bases in between. CDR1 is SNHLY and CDR2 is FYNNEI in the germline V gene. The CDR3 DNA is TGTGCCATCCCATGGGGGGATGACTACAATGAGCAGTTCTTC. Encoded protein: CAIPWGDDYNEQFF.

The chain is built from TRBV25-1 and TRBJ1-1, with 9 nucleotides matching TRBD1. This CDR3 region has 16 residues. The V gene end was trimmed by 3 bases and the J gene end by 4 bases; junction bases not matched to a gene: 9. Germline CDR1 and CDR2: MGHDK and SYGVNS. The CDR3 spells CASSDSGTGPTTEAFF. The CDR3, as DNA: TGTGCCAGCAGTGACTCGGGGACAGGGCCCACCACTGAAGCTTTCTTT.